The entry that follows covers one TCR beta chain sequence. What it recognizes is unknown. The study ran its PCR with 60 Vbeta and 13 Jbeta primers. The assay was immunoSEQ multiplex PCR, and TCRdb's table has in-frame clones only and misses some. The table has 150,000 to 200,000 clones, around 79% seen once. This entry belongs to a study of cytomegalovirus exposure and HLA in healthy donors. Study-level background: Earlier, 100 million to 130 million unique TCR beta sequences were recovered from approximately 180 million T cells by an analysis.

The germline V gene has CDR1 SGHRS and CDR2 YFSETQ. This CDR3 contains 13 residues. The V end lost 6 bases, the J end lost 0 bases, and 6 bases lay between the germline ends. General study results and limits: Associated with cytomegalovirus, according to the listing, were around 170 TCR beta chains. The majority of CMV-associated TCR beta chains were reported as apparently HLA-restricted in a later analysis. As immune exposure information, only CMV serostatus was available.

This clonotype was sampled from a man aged 35-49 years in good health and CMV-seropositive. Sequenced material: PBMCs. V usage is TRBV5-1 and J usage is TRBJ2-2; possible D gene TRBD1, 5 bases. The CDR3 loop is CASTQANTGELFF. CDR3 sequence (DNA): TGCGCCAGCACACAGGCGAACACCGGGGAGCTGTTTTTT.